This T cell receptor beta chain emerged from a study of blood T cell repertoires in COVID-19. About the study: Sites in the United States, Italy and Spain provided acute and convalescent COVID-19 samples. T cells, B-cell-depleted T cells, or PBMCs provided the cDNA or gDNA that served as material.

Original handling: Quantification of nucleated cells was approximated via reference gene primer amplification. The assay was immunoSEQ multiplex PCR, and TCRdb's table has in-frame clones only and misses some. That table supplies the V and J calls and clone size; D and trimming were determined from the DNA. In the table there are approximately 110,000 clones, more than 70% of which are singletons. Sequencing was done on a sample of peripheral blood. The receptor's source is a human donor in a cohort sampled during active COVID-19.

As DNA, the CDR3 is TGTGCCAGCAGTTTTACGCTCGGGGGGACACCGGCCTCTGGAAACACCATATATTTT. Encoded protein: CASSFTLGGTPASGNTIYF. The chain recombines TRBV28 with TRBJ1-3; maybe TRBD1 (6 bases). The V gene lost 3 bases and the J gene lost 0 bases, with 21 bases spanning the gap. From germline, CDR1 is MDHEN and CDR2 SYDVKM. The CDR3 has 19 residues. Looking up the rest from reference TRBV28 and TRBJ1-3 gives the full variable domain: DVKVTQSSRYLVKRTGEKVFLECVQDMDHENMFWYRQDPGLGLRLIYFSYDVKMKEKGDIPEGYSVSREKKERFSLILESASTNQTSMYLCASSFTLGGTPASGNTIYFGEGSWLTVV.